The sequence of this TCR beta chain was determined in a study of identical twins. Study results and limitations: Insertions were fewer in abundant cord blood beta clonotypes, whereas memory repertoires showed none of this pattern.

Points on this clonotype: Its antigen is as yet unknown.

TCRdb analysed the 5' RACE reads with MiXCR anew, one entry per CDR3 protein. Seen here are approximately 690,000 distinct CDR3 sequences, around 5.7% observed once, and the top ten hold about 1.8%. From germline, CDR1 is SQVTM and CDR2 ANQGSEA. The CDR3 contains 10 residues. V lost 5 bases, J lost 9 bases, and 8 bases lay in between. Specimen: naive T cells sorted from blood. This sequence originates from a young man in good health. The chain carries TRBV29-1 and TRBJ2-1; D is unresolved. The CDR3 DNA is TGCAGCGTTCAGAGTAGTGAGCAGTTCTTC. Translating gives CSVQSSEQFF.